These 2 T cell receptor beta chains originate from one sample sequenced in a study of early T cells in non-severe SARS-CoV-2 infection. MiXCR was run by TCRdb on the 5' RACE reads, yielding one entry per CDR3 protein. Of 45,000 to 75,000 distinct CDR3 sequences in the sample, about 8.9% were seen once. The sample consisted of whole blood. The receptors shown here come from an adult who was a healthcare worker with PCR-confirmed SARS-CoV-2 infection or an uninfected control (not recorded which).

This clonotype was counted many times. The chain links TRBV3-1 to TRBJ2-7; 13 bases are shared with TRBD2. V lost 6 bases and J lost 6; bases outside the gene matches: 17. This CDR3 comprises 18 residues. CDR1 and CDR2 from the germline V gene are LGHDT and YNNKEL (reference sequence). CDR3 loop: CASRQGLAGKSGEGEQYF. The CDR3 region has the DNA TGTGCCAGCAGACAGGGACTAGCGGGAAAGTCAGGGGAAGGCGAGCAGTACTTC.

This clonotype was counted many times. The V gene is TRBV28, the J gene TRBJ1-2; D uncertain. This CDR3 has 11 residues. Germline CDR1 and CDR2: MDHEN and SYDVKM. Trimming stripped 6 bases from V and 1 base from J, with 3 bases between. Here the CDR3 DNA reads TGTGCCAGCAGAAATAACTATGGCTACACCTTC. Amino acid sequence: CASRNNYGYTF.